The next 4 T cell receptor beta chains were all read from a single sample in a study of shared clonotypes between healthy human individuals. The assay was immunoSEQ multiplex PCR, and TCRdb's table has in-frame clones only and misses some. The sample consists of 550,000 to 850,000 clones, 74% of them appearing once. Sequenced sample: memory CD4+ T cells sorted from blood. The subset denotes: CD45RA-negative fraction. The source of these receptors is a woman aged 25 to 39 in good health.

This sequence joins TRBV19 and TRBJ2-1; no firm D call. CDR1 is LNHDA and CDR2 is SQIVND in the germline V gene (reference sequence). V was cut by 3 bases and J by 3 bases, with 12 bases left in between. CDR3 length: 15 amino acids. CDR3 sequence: CASSMGSALYNEQFF. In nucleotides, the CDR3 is TGTGCCAGTAGTATGGGCAGCGCCCTCTACAATGAGCAGTTCTTC.

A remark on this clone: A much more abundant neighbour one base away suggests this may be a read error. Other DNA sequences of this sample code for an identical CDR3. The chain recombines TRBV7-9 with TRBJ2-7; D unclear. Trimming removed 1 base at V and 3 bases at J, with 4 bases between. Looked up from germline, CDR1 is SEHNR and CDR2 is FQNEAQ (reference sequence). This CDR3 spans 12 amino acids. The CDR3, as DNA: TGTGCCAGCAGCTTAGTCGGCTACGAGCAGTACTTC. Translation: CASSLVGYEQYF.

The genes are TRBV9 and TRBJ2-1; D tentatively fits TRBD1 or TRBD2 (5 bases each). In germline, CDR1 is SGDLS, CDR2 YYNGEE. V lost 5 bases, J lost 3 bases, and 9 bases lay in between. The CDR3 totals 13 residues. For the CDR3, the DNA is TGTGCCAGCAGTCGGGGACGCTACAATGAGCAGTTCTTC. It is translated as CASSRGRYNEQFF.

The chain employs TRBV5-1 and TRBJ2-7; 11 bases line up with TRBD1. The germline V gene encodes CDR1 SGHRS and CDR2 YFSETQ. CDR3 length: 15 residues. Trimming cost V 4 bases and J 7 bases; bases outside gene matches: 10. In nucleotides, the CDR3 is TGCGCCAGCAGCCTGGACAGGGGGCTGGTTCGAGAGCAGTACTTC. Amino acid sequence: CASSLDRGLVREQYF.